This T cell receptor (beta chain) appears in the sequencing data of a study of blood T cell repertoires in COVID-19. Study-wide background: The study drew acute and convalescent COVID-19 samples from the United States, Italy and Spain. T cells, B-cell-depleted T cells, or PBMCs provided the cDNA or gDNA that served as material.

The germline V gene has CDR1 SGHRS and CDR2 YFSETQ. The CDR3 consists of 14 residues. The trim removed 7 bases at V and 8 bases at J, leaving 8 bases unmatched. Original analysis: Scientists estimated how many nucleated cells there were by amplifying reference gene primers. The method was immunoSEQ multiplex PCR; TCRdb's version includes in-frame clones alone and lacks a portion of them. That table gives V, J and clone size, and the DNA gave D and trimming. In the table there are around 100,000 clones, about nine tenths of which are singletons. J is TRBJ1-4 and V is TRBV5-1; TRBD1 matches at 10 bases. The sequencing input was peripheral blood. This receptor was obtained from a man in his forties with acute or convalescent COVID-19. CDR3: CASQAGTGEEKLFF. In DNA form, the CDR3 reads TGCGCCAGCCAGGCCGGGACAGGGGAGGAAAAACTGTTTTTT.